The clone carrying this T cell receptor beta chain came up a few times. Approximately 200,000 CFSE-labeled responder cells were plated with approximately 200,000 irradiated, violet-dye-labeled stimulator cells. The data were taken from a study of graft-versus-host responses after intestinal transplantation. Germline V lookup: CDR1 MNHEY, CDR2 SVGAGI. The CDR3 consists of 14 residues. The trim removed 9 bases at V and 2 bases at J, leaving 3 bases unmatched. Using immunoSEQ multiplex PCR, the repertoire was profiled, and TCRdb retains in-frame clones only, with some absent. The sample shows approximately 12,000 clones, under 40% of them seen only once.

Specimen: alloreactive CD8+ T cells from a mixed lymphocyte reaction culture, collected before intestinal transplant. Indicated subset: CFSE-low proliferating T cells sorted from roughly 6-day pre-transplant mixed lymphocyte reaction (GvH or HvG direction). V gene TRBV6-5 combines with J gene TRBJ2-2, with TRBD2 matching 10 bases. The clonotype comes from a human patient who received an intestinal transplant. For the CDR3, the DNA is TGTGCCAGTTCTAGCGGGGGAAACACCGGGGAGCTGTTTTTT. This sequence encodes CASSSGGNTGELFF.